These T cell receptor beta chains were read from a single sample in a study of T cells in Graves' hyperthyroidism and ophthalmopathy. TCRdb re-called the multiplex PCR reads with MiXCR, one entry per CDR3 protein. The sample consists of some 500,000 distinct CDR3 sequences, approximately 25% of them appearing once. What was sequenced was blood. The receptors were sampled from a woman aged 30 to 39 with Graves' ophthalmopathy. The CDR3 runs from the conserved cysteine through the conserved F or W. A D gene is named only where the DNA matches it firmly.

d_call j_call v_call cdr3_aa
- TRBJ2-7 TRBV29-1 CSVLRVGASYYEQYF
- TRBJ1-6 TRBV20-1 CSAREEMGSYNSPLHF
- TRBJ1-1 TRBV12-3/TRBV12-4 CASPLGGGTEAFF
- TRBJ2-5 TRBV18 CASSPPRQETWQETQYF
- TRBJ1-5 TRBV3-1 CASSQQGSNQPQHF
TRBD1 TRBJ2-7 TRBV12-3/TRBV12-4 CASSSNRGPLEQYF
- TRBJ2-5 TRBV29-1 CSVEGGEETQYF
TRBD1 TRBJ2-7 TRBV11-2 CASSYDRAPYEQYF
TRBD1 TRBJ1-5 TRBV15 CATSRDQTGSRPQHF
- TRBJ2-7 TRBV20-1 CSAREQLSYEQYF
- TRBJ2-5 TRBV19 CASSTPGEEETQYF
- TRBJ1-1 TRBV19 CASTSLRVMNTEAFF
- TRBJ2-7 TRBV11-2 CASSPGVWASSYEQYF
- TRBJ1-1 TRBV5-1 CASSPNPGSTEAFF
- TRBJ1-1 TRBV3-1 CASSPSGRSGLKAFF
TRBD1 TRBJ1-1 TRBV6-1 CASREQGAMNTEAFF
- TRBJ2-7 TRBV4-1 CASSQDRSEQYF
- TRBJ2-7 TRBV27 CASSLSMGEYYEQYF
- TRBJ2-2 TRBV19 CASTLGGELFF
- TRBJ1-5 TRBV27 CASSPQANQPQHF
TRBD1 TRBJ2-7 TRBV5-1 CASSLLYRGESYEQYF
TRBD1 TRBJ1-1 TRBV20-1 CSAREEGQANTEAFF
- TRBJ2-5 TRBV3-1 CASSQDGHIGETQYF
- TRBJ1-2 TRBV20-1 CSAREPAYNYGYTF
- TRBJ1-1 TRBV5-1 CASSLEPGMNTEAFF
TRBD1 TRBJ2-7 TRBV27 CASSFWGQNSYEQYF
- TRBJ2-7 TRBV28 CASSFPTSDRAGLAQNEQYF
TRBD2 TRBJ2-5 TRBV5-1 CASSLASAGGETQYF
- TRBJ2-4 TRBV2 CASSDENIQYF
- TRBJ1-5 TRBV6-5 CACSYSDKDQPQHF
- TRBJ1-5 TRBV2 CATQVDSNQPQHF
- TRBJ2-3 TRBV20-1 CSARVGGTDTQYF
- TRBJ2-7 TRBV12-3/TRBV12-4 CASSLTDGYEQYF
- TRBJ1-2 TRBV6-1 CASSEARVVGGYTF
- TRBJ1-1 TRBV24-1 CATSDFKSEYTEAFF
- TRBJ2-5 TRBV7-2 CASLWPGGTQYF
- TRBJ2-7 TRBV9 CASSVEGSYEQYF
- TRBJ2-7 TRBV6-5 CASSSRAEQYF
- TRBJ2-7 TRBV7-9 CASSDGVGSYEQYF
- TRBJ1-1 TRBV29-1 CSVEDSLNTEAFF
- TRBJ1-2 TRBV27 CASQKSGFRF
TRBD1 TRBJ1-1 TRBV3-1 CASREGRQGPEAFF
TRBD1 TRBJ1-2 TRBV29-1 CSAQGVYGYTF
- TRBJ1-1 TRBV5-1 CASSLGPGESDTEAFF
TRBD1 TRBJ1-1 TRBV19 CASSTTGRSEAFF
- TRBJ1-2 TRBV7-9 CASSLARWGAGYTF
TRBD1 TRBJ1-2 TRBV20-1 CSARSQGAGAYGYTF